Listed below are T cell receptor beta chains from one sample, sequenced in a study of blood T cell repertoires in COVID-19. The protocol was immunoSEQ multiplex PCR, while the TCRdb copy is restricted to in-frame clones and leaves out a portion. The table lists under 300,000 clones, 70% to 90% of them singletons, with roughly 15% in the top ten. Sequencing was carried out using PBMCs or T cells enriched from blood (not recorded which). The origin of the receptors is a man aged 18-30 years who had recovered from COVID-19. Each CDR3 is given with its conserved first and last residue. The D gene is left open where the match is weak. Rows give clone size only sometimes, using once, few, many, or a class for an expanded clone.

V	size	J	D	CDR3	DNA
TRBV28	NA	TRBJ2-1	TRBD1	CASSPLQGRNEQFF	TGTGCCAGCAGTCCGCTACAGGGGCGGAATGAGCAGTTCTTC
TRBV12-3/TRBV12-4	NA	TRBJ1-2	NA	CASSLLGEDGYTF	TGTGCCAGCAGTTTACTAGGGGAGGATGGCTACACCTTC
TRBV7-9	few	TRBJ2-3	TRBD2	CASSYSGFTDTQYF	TGTGCCAGCAGCTATAGCGGGTTCACAGATACGCAGTATTTT
TRBV20-1	once	TRBJ1-1	NA	CSAQENTEAFF	TGCAGTGCTCAGGAGAACACTGAAGCTTTCTTT
TRBV18	NA	TRBJ1-1	NA	CASSPPIHQGNTEAFF	TGTGCCAGCTCACCACCAATTCATCAGGGGAACACTGAAGCTTTCTTT
TRBV5-6	once	TRBJ2-5	NA	CASSRPEPSQETQYF	TGTGCCAGCAGCCGACCGGAGCCTAGCCAAGAGACCCAGTACTTC
TRBV13	NA	TRBJ2-1	TRBD2	CASSLRWTSGNRNEQFF	TGTGCCAGCAGCCTACGTTGGACTAGCGGGAACCGGAATGAGCAGTTCTTC
TRBV18	NA	TRBJ2-5	TRBD1	CASSAGTATQETQYF	TGTGCCAGCTCAGCCGGGACAGCGACCCAAGAGACCCAGTACTTC
TRBV5-8	NA	TRBJ1-5	NA	CASSVQGQPQHF	TGTGCCAGCAGCGTACAGGGCCAGCCCCAGCATTTT
TRBV20-1	NA	TRBJ2-7	NA	CSASVRGNEQYF	TGCAGTGCTAGTGTCAGGGGAAACGAGCAGTACTTC
TRBV5-4	NA	TRBJ2-7	NA	CASGITTSYEQYF	TGTGCCAGCGGAATAACTACCTCCTACGAGCAGTACTTC
TRBV15	once	TRBJ1-3	NA	CATSRDSPYSGNTIYF	TGTGCCACCAGCAGAGATAGTCCCTACTCTGGAAACACCATATATTTT
TRBV7-2	NA	TRBJ2-5	TRBD1	CASSLGTGATKTQYF	TGTGCCAGCAGCCTCGGGACAGGGGCTACGAAGACCCAGTACTTC
TRBV28	NA	TRBJ2-3	TRBD2	CASSPLAGPFADTQYF	TGTGCCAGCAGTCCCCTAGCGGGGCCCTTCGCAGATACGCAGTATTTT
TRBV7-9	few	TRBJ1-2	NA	CASSSQGSNGYTF	TGTGCCAGCAGCTCGCAGGGTAGCAATGGCTACACCTTC
TRBV7-3	NA	TRBJ2-2	NA	CASSLSLVNTGELFF	TGTGCCAGCAGCTTAAGTCTAGTCAACACCGGGGAGCTGTTTTTT
TRBV11-2	NA	TRBJ2-3	NA	CASSQHADLRTDTQYF	TGTGCCAGCAGCCAGCACGCCGACTTACGCACAGATACGCAGTATTTT
TRBV2	NA	TRBJ2-6	NA	CASSGEAGANVLTF	TGTGCCAGCAGTGGGGAGGCTGGGGCCAACGTCCTGACTTTC
TRBV7-6	NA	TRBJ2-1	TRBD2	CASSLVPGGPNEQFF	TGTGCCAGCAGCTTAGTGCCGGGGGGGCCCAATGAGCAGTTCTTC
TRBV3-1/TRBV3-2	NA	TRBJ2-1	TRBD2	CASSLSGGGYNEQFF	TGTGCCAGCAGCCTAAGCGGGGGAGGGTACAATGAGCAGTTCTTC
TRBV5-4	few	TRBJ2-2	NA	CASSAGLLNTGELFF	TGTGCCAGCAGCGCGGGACTCTTGAACACCGGGGAGCTGTTTTTT
TRBV2	NA	TRBJ2-1	NA	CASKRSHEQFF	TGTGCCAGCAAAAGGAGCCATGAGCAGTTCTTC
TRBV7-9	NA	TRBJ2-2	TRBD2	CASSLALAGAGELFF	TGTGCCAGCAGCTTAGCACTAGCGGGAGCCGGGGAGCTGTTTTTT
TRBV3-1/TRBV3-2	NA	TRBJ1-4	TRBD1	CASSRTGGATNEKLFF	TGTGCCAGCAGCCGGACAGGGGGAGCAACTAATGAAAAACTGTTTTTT
TRBV6-5	NA	TRBJ1-2	NA	CASRDSTRMGYTF	TGTGCCAGCAGGGACAGTACCCGGATGGGCTACACCTTC
TRBV6-1	NA	TRBJ2-1	TRBD2	CASSDEALAGGPSDEQFF	TGTGCCAGCAGTGACGAAGCGCTAGCGGGGGGGCCTTCTGATGAGCAGTTCTTC
TRBV29-1	NA	TRBJ1-5	TRBD1	CTVQERGSDRGGKAQHF	TGCACTGTCCAGGAAAGGGGCTCGGACAGGGGAGGGAAGGCCCAGCATTTT
TRBV30	NA	TRBJ1-6	NA	CAFDRRNSPLHF	TGTGCCTTCGACAGGAGAAATTCACCCCTCCACTTT
TRBV2	NA	TRBJ1-2	NA	CASSEFGGTGYGYTF	TGTGCCAGCAGTGAATTTGGGGGCACTGGCTATGGCTACACCTTC
TRBV27	few	TRBJ1-5	TRBD1	CASSLRGLQPQHF	TGTGCCAGCAGTTTAAGGGGGCTTCAGCCCCAGCATTTT
TRBV19	NA	TRBJ1-5	NA	CASTPRQAGGNQPQHF	TGTGCCAGTACCCCGCGACAGGCAGGGGGCAATCAGCCCCAGCATTTT
TRBV19	NA	TRBJ2-2	NA	CASSSGQWQAGELFF	TGTGCCAGTAGTAGTGGGCAGTGGCAAGCCGGGGAGCTGTTTTTT
TRBV24-1	NA	TRBJ2-1	TRBD2	CATSDSLATEQFF	TGTGCCACCAGTGATTCACTAGCGACTGAGCAGTTCTTC
TRBV24-1	once	TRBJ2-1	TRBD2	CATSPPPGGRASSEQFF	TGTGCCACCAGCCCCCCACCTGGCGGGAGGGCCAGTAGTGAGCAGTTCTTC
TRBV25-1	NA	TRBJ1-2	TRBD1	CASSSLQGANGYTF	TGTGCCAGCAGCAGCCTACAGGGGGCGAATGGCTACACCTTC
TRBV5-5	NA	TRBJ1-5	NA	CASSLGRTDNQPQHF	TGTGCCAGCAGCTTGGGCCGGACAGATAATCAGCCCCAGCATTTT
TRBV11-3	NA	TRBJ1-1	TRBD1	CASSVGQGKNTEAFF	TGTGCCAGCAGCGTAGGACAGGGTAAGAACACTGAAGCTTTCTTT
TRBV6-5	NA	TRBJ1-4	NA	CASRATTNEKLFF	TGTGCCAGCAGGGCCACAACTAATGAAAAACTGTTTTTT
TRBV19	NA	TRBJ1-5	TRBD1	CASQDRGWQPQHF	TGTGCCAGCCAGGACAGGGGTTGGCAGCCCCAGCATTTT
TRBV24-1	NA	TRBJ1-5	NA	CATSDFHSNQPQHF	TGTGCCACCAGTGATTTTCATAGCAATCAGCCCCAGCATTTT
TRBV18	NA	TRBJ1-6	TRBD1	CASSTGTGDNSPLHF	TGTGCCAGCTCAACCGGGACAGGGGATAATTCACCCCTCCACTTT